This is a list of T cell receptor beta chains from one sample in a study of T cells after yellow fever vaccination. TCRdb reprocessed the 5' RACE reads with MiXCR, giving one entry per CDR3 protein. Of 500,000 to 550,000 distinct CDR3 sequences in the sample, 20% to 25% were seen once. Sequencing was performed on PBMCs, taken around 3 weeks after the first yellow fever vaccination. The receptors were gathered from a young man who received the YFV17D yellow fever vaccine. Both conserved end residues are part of each CDR3. The D gene is left open where the match is weak. Rows give clone size only sometimes, using once, few, many, or a class for an expanded clone.

clone_size	d_call	v_call	cdr3_length	j_call	cdr3_aa	cdr3_nt
few	.	TRBV6-5	16	TRBJ1-2	CASSYPEGARVYGYTF	TGTGCCAGCAGTTACCCCGAGGGAGCCAGGGTTTATGGCTACACCTTC
few	.	TRBV7-7	15	TRBJ2-3	CASSLGTDSTDTQYF	TGTGCTAGCAGCTTAGGCACAGACAGCACAGATACGCAGTATTTT
.	TRBD2	TRBV7-2	14	TRBJ2-5	CASNAGGLQETQYF	TGTGCCAGCAACGCGGGGGGACTCCAAGAGACCCAGTACTTC
.	TRBD1	TRBV5-4	13	TRBJ1-4	CASRGQGDEKLFF	TGTGCCAGCAGAGGACAGGGGGATGAAAAACTGTTTTTT
.	.	TRBV29-1	12	TRBJ2-2	CSVGGSTGELFF	TGCAGCGTTGGGGGCTCAACCGGGGAGCTGTTTTTT
few	TRBD1	TRBV5-1	14	TRBJ2-5	CASSLEGGEETQYF	TGCGCCAGCAGCTTGGAAGGGGGCGAGGAGACCCAGTACTTC
.	.	TRBV20-1	15	TRBJ2-7	CSASAILTSPYEQYF	TGCAGTGCTAGCGCTATCCTTACCTCACCCTACGAGCAGTACTTC
.	.	TRBV7-2	16	TRBJ2-7	CASSLVSVEVQYEQYF	TGTGCCAGCAGCTTAGTAAGTGTGGAGGTTCAGTACGAGCAGTACTTC
.	.	TRBV5-1	14	TRBJ1-4	CASSLGGIGEKLFF	TGCGCCAGCAGCTTGGGAGGAATAGGCGAAAAACTGTTTTTT
.	TRBD2	TRBV11-2	19	TRBJ2-2	CASSLELSGGQRTRGELFF	TGTGCCAGCAGCTTAGAGCTTAGCGGGGGCCAACGGACACGGGGGGAGCTGTTTTTT
many	TRBD2	TRBV5-1	16	TRBJ2-1	CASRTGTSSLGNEQFF	TGCGCCAGCAGGACCGGGACTAGCAGTCTGGGCAATGAGCAGTTCTTC
few	.	TRBV12-3/TRBV12-4	12	TRBJ1-5	CASSLNREPQHF	TGTGCCAGCAGTTTAAATCGCGAGCCCCAGCATTTT
few	.	TRBV11-2	15	TRBJ2-4	CASSPPTRTINIQYF	TGTGCCAGCAGCCCCCCGACTAGAACAATAAACATTCAGTACTTC
few	.	TRBV7-2	14	TRBJ2-5	CASRPDRNQETQYF	TGTGCCAGCAGACCTGACAGGAACCAAGAGACCCAGTACTTC
once	.	TRBV6-5	14	TRBJ2-4	CASSLSYTENIQYF	TGTGCCAGCAGCTTATCCTACACGGAAAACATTCAGTACTTC
many	.	TRBV7-9	16	TRBJ2-1	CASRAYGDPSYNEQFF	TGTGCCAGCAGGGCCTACGGGGATCCCTCCTACAATGAGCAGTTCTTC
.	.	TRBV18	13	TRBJ1-2	CASSPPRVYGYTF	TGTGCCAGCTCACCACCCAGGGTCTATGGCTACACCTTC
.	.	TRBV4-3	15	TRBJ2-3	CASSQEGRTSDTQYF	TGCGCCAGCAGCCAAGAGGGGAGGACTTCTGATACGCAGTATTTT
few	.	TRBV30	13	TRBJ1-5	CAWSGHFNQPQHF	TGTGCCTGGAGTGGACACTTTAATCAGCCCCAGCATTTT
.	.	TRBV4-1	17	TRBJ2-3	CASSHAREVSGTDTQYF	TGCGCCAGCAGCCACGCCCGGGAAGTATCGGGCACAGATACGCAGTATTTT
few	TRBD1	TRBV12-3/TRBV12-4	16	TRBJ1-2	CASANSGQGVNYGYTF	TGTGCCAGCGCTAATTCGGGACAGGGGGTTAACTATGGCTACACCTTC
.	TRBD2	TRBV5-1	14	TRBJ2-1	CASLGSGAYNEQFF	TGCGCCAGCCTAGGGAGCGGGGCGTACAATGAGCAGTTCTTC
few	TRBD2	TRBV4-1	15	TRBJ2-4	CASNLLAGAPVGQYF	TGCGCCAGCAACCTACTAGCGGGGGCTCCCGTTGGGCAGTACTTC
few	.	TRBV5-6	13	TRBJ2-2	CASSFGFTGELFF	TGTGCCAGCAGCTTTGGGTTCACCGGGGAGCTGTTTTTT
.	.	TRBV5-1	16	TRBJ2-3	CASSPLQGMSTDTQYF	TGCGCCAGCAGCCCACTTCAGGGAATGAGCACAGATACGCAGTATTTT
.	.	TRBV7-2	14	TRBJ1-4	CASSSRGANEKLFF	TGTGCCAGCAGCTCGAGGGGGGCTAATGAAAAACTGTTTTTT
.	.	TRBV29-1	13	TRBJ1-4	CSAKDSGGEKLFF	TGCAGCGCTAAGGACAGTGGGGGAGAAAAACTGTTTTTT
few	TRBD2	TRBV18	18	TRBJ2-3	CASSPIGGASISTDTQYF	TGTGCCAGCTCACCCATCGGGGGGGCCTCTATAAGCACAGATACGCAGTATTTT
few	TRBD1	TRBV11-2	19	TRBJ2-7	CASNQAAERWTGVPYEQYF	TGTGCCAGCAATCAAGCGGCCGAGCGATGGACAGGAGTCCCCTACGAGCAGTACTTC
.	.	TRBV10-3	14	TRBJ2-2	CAISTQGHTGELFF	TGTGCCATCAGCACCCAGGGGCACACCGGGGAGCTGTTTTTT
.	TRBD1	TRBV7-9	13	TRBJ2-7	CASIRDRGHEQYF	TGTGCCAGCATAAGGGACAGGGGACACGAGCAGTACTTC
few	.	TRBV6-1	14	TRBJ2-7	CASSQQGISYEQYF	TGTGCCAGCAGTCAACAGGGAATTAGCTACGAGCAGTACTTC
.	TRBD2	TRBV30	15	TRBJ2-1	CAWSLSSGAYNEQFF	TGTGCCTGGAGTCTATCTAGCGGGGCCTACAATGAGCAGTTCTTC
.	TRBD2	TRBV4-1	17	TRBJ2-5	CASSTTSGGAGEETQYF	TGCGCCAGCAGCACTACTAGCGGGGGGGCGGGAGAAGAGACCCAGTACTTC
.	.	TRBV7-9	12	TRBJ2-5	CASSFFPRTQYF	TGTGCCAGCAGCTTTTTCCCCCGGACCCAGTACTTC
few	TRBD2	TRBV4-3	17	TRBJ2-3	CASSQDTSGGAMDTQYF	TGCGCCAGCAGCCAAGATACCAGCGGGGGGGCCATGGATACGCAGTATTTT
few	.	TRBV20-1	15	TRBJ2-5	CSARAPRGPAETQYF	TGCAGTGCTAGAGCCCCGAGGGGCCCGGCGGAGACCCAGTACTTC
few	.	TRBV18	15	TRBJ1-1	CASSPVDSVNTEAFF	TGTGCCAGCTCGCCTGTGGACAGCGTGAACACTGAAGCTTTCTTT
.	TRBD1	TRBV25-1	15	TRBJ2-1	CASSDSGTGLGEQFF	TGTGCCAGCAGTGACTCCGGGACAGGATTGGGTGAGCAGTTCTTC
many	.	TRBV28	12	TRBJ2-3	CASSAFTDTQYF	TGTGCCAGCAGCGCCTTCACAGATACGCAGTATTTT
few	.	TRBV5-4	13	TRBJ2-5	CASSWSGAGTQYF	TGTGCCAGCAGCTGGAGTGGAGCAGGGACCCAGTACTTC
.	TRBD2	TRBV9	15	TRBJ2-5	CASSAPRGGQETQYF	TGTGCCAGCAGCGCACCCCGCGGGGGACAAGAGACCCAGTACTTC
few	.	TRBV30	13	TRBJ1-3	CAWSVGTGNTIYF	TGTGCCTGGAGTGTCGGGACTGGAAACACCATATATTTT
many	.	TRBV7-2	14	TRBJ1-2	CASSSEQTDYGYTF	TGTGCCAGCAGCTCCGAACAGACGGACTATGGCTACACCTTC
few	.	TRBV4-1	16	TRBJ2-7	CASSQDVQGRSYEQYF	TGCGCCAGCAGCCAAGACGTACAGGGGAGGTCCTACGAGCAGTACTTC
few	.	TRBV30	11	TRBJ2-5	CAWSGSETQYF	TGTGCCTGGAGTGGATCAGAGACCCAGTACTTC
.	.	TRBV5-1	15	TRBJ2-5	CASSHNLLQGQTQYF	TGCGCCAGCAGCCACAACCTCTTACAGGGCCAGACCCAGTACTTC
few	.	TRBV5-1	15	TRBJ2-7	CASSLAAWGAYEQYF	TGCGCCAGCAGCTTGGCGGCTTGGGGGGCCTACGAGCAGTACTTC
few	TRBD2	TRBV4-3	17	TRBJ2-1	CASSTGGSGGDYNEQFF	TGCGCCAGCAGCACGGGGGGTTCGGGGGGAGACTACAATGAGCAGTTCTTC
.	.	TRBV7-9	14	TRBJ1-3	CASRAQASGNTIYF	TGTGCCAGCAGGGCCCAGGCGTCTGGAAACACCATATATTTT
.	TRBD2	TRBV20-1	13	TRBJ2-7	CSARGEGWKEQYF	TGCAGTGCTAGAGGGGAGGGGTGGAAAGAGCAGTACTTC
few	TRBD1	TRBV6-2/TRBV6-3	15	TRBJ2-1	CASSYRTGIGNEQFF	TGTGCCAGCAGTTACAGGACAGGGATTGGCAATGAGCAGTTCTTC
once	.	TRBV5-1	13	TRBJ2-3	CASSSGESDTQYF	TGCGCCAGCAGCTCGGGGGAAAGCGATACGCAGTATTTT